This passage covers 9 T cell receptor beta chains from one sample sequenced in a study of blood T cell repertoires in COVID-19. The data were produced by immunoSEQ multiplex PCR, yet TCRdb's version contains in-frame clones alone and is incomplete. The data contain hundreds of thousands of clones, roughly nine tenths of them seen just once; the ten biggest clones take up roughly 1.1%. Sequencing was done on a sample of PBMCs or T cells enriched from blood (not recorded which). These receptors came from a man aged 30-40 years who had recovered from COVID-19.

This sequence joins TRBV4-1 and TRBJ2-7; weak D call: TRBD1 (5 bases). V was cut by 3 bases and J by 3 bases, with 12 bases left in between. This CDR3 is built from 14 residues. CDR1 is MGHRA, CDR2 YSYEKL, per germline. The CDR3 DNA reads TGCGCCAGCAGCCATCGTCCAGGGATCTACGAGCAGTACTTC. Its translation is CASSHRPGIYEQYF.

V and J are TRBV24-1 and TRBJ2-1, with 10 bases aligning to TRBD1. The ends lost 7 bases at V and 7 bases at J; junction bases unmatched: 6. CDR3 length: 14 amino acids. Germline V CDR1 and CDR2: KGHDR, SFDVKD. CDR3 sequence (DNA): TGTGCCACCAGGGGGACAGGGGTTGGGAATGAGCAGTTCTTC. Translating it yields CATRGTGVGNEQFF.

This rearrangement joins TRBV24-1 to TRBJ2-3, with D perhaps matching TRBD2 (6 bases). This CDR3 region has 16 residues. Germline V CDR1 and CDR2: KGHDR, SFDVKD. V lost 4 bases and J 1 base, leaving 14 bases between the germline ends. The CDR3 spells CATSDRDFSGTDTQYF. For the CDR3, the DNA is TGTGCCACCAGTGACAGGGACTTTTCAGGCACAGATACGCAGTATTTT.

The rearrangement uses TRBV6-6 and TRBJ1-2; D is perhaps TRBD1 (6 bases). CDR3 length: 16 amino acids. V lost 6 bases, J lost 0 bases, and 17 bases lay in between. Germline CDR1 reads MNHNY; CDR2 reads SVGAGI (reference sequence). The CDR3 loop is CASRPTGTLANYGYTF. DNA for the CDR3: TGTGCCAGCAGACCTACAGGGACCTTAGCTAACTATGGCTACACCTTC.

This clone appeared a few times. The genes are TRBV9 and TRBJ2-2; TRBD2 agrees at 12 bases. CDR1 and CDR2 (germline): SGDLS, YYNGEE. With V trimmed by 4 bases and J by 5 bases, 6 bases remained unmatched. The CDR3 totals 16 residues. The CDR3 spells CASSLATSGGTGELFF. The CDR3, as DNA: TGTGCCAGCAGCCTCGCGACTAGCGGGGGTACCGGGGAGCTGTTTTTT.

As concerns this clone: The sample holds other DNA sequences that translate to the same CDR3. The CDR3 loop reads CASSSQGYEQYF. The CDR3 coding sequence is TGTGCCAGCAGCTCACAGGGATACGAGCAGTACTTC. The rearrangement joins TRBV11-2 to TRBJ2-7; D may be TRBD1 (6 bases). V lost 4 bases to trimming and J lost 4 bases, with 8 bases between them. CDR3 length: 12 residues. Germline CDR1 SGHAT, CDR2 FQNNGV.

This clone was recorded only once. The genes are TRBV4-1 and TRBJ2-7; 10 bases are a match to TRBD1. V dropped 3 bases and J dropped 4; count of bases not matched to a gene: 3. CDR1 and CDR2 from the germline V gene are MGHRA and YSYEKL. The CDR3 spans 14 residues. This CDR3 is CASSQGTGVYEQYF. The CDR3 nucleotides are TGCGCCAGCAGCCAGGGGACAGGGGTTTACGAGCAGTACTTC.

This chain links TRBV28 with TRBJ1-5; 12 bases align to TRBD1. Germline CDR1 and CDR2: MDHEN and SYDVKM. The CDR3 is 16 residues long. The V segment lost 4 bases and the J segment 6 bases; nucleotides outside the gene matches: 7. CDR3 amino acids: CASSWTGQGAFQPQHF. The CDR3 DNA is TGTGCCAGCAGTTGGACGGGACAGGGGGCTTTTCAGCCCCAGCATTTT. The whole variable domain, remainder taken from reference TRBV28 and TRBJ1-5, is DVKVTQSSRYLVKRTGEKVFLECVQDMDHENMFWYRQDPGLGLRLIYFSYDVKMKEKGDIPEGYSVSREKKERFSLILESASTNQTSMYLCASSWTGQGAFQPQHFGDGTRLSIL.

The J gene is TRBJ1-5, the V gene TRBV28, with D perhaps matching TRBD1 (6 bases). The V end was cut by 6 bases, the J end by 2 bases, with 11 bases between. CDR3 size: 14 residues. The germline V gene encodes CDR1 MDHEN and CDR2 SYDVKM. The CDR3 protein is CASSGQMRNQPQHF. The CDR3 coding sequence is TGTGCCAGCAGCGGACAGATGCGCAATCAGCCCCAGCATTTT.